This T cell receptor (beta chain) stems from a study of regulatory T cells in long-lasting Graves disease. The study, taken as a whole, reports: Gene preferences differed: TRBV28, TRBJ1-2, TRBJ2-5 in persistent cases.

As for this clonotype: The target antigen is unknown.

Time point denoted: persistent/refractory GD, antithyroid drugs over 5 years with positive TRAb. From PBMCs, RNA was extracted and then used to make the TCR library. The CDR3 consists of 15 residues. The V and J ends lost 6 bases and 5 bases, in that order; junction bases with no gene match: 7. Building of the TCR beta libraries involved iRepertoire HTBI primers and Arm-PCR of CDR3 regions. One entry per CDR3 protein results from TCRdb running MiXCR on the multiplex PCR reads. The data hold roughly 400,000 distinct CDR3 sequences, with about 21% observed a single time. The sequence came from a female donor with Graves disease. The rearrangement links TRBV12-3 or TRBV12-4 to TRBJ2-6; 7 nucleotides line up with TRBD1. This material consisted of peripheral blood mononuclear cells (PBMCs), taken when the disease was refractory, from a patient treated with antithyroid drugs. The CDR3 region has the DNA TGTGCCAGCAGGCTAGGGGACAGCTGGGCCAACGTCCTGACTTTC. Amino acids: CASRLGDSWANVLTF.